Below, 19 T cell receptor beta chains from the same sample are listed, as sequenced in a study of blood T cell repertoires in COVID-19. Assay: immunoSEQ multiplex PCR; the TCRdb copy retains only in-frame clones and omits some. The table has around 20,000 clones, about 87% seen once; the top ten hold around 10%. The sample consisted of peripheral blood. The receptor source for this set is a human donor in a cohort sampled during active COVID-19.

V usage is TRBV7-2 and J usage is TRBJ1-5, with D possibly matching TRBD1 (6 bases). This CDR3 has 16 amino acids. Germline V gives CDR1 SGHTA, CDR2 FQGNSA. Trimming took off 1 base at V and 3 bases at J, with 13 bases between the two ends. CDR3 bases: TGTGCCAGCAGCTTAGGTCGGGGGGCCCACAATCAGCCCCAGCATTTT. It is translated as CASSLGRGAHNQPQHF.

This clone was seen once. The rearrangement uses TRBV10-3 and TRBJ2-3; 9 bases match TRBD2. The germline V gene has CDR1 ENHRY and CDR2 SYGVKD. This CDR3 is 16 amino acids long. Unmatched junction bases numbered 10, after V lost 0 bases and J lost 9 bases. The CDR3 protein is CAISESKVAGVATQYF. CDR3 nucleotides: TGTGCCATCAGTGAGTCCAAAGTAGCGGGAGTGGCGACGCAGTATTTT.

The chain couples TRBV7-3 to TRBJ2-6; perhaps TRBD2 as D (6 bases). Per the germline V gene, CDR1 is SGHTA and CDR2 is FQGTGA. The CDR3 is made up of 17 amino acids. The ends were cut back, 1 base at V and 0 bases at J, with 10 bases in the middle. CDR3 residues: CASSLMGLDSGANVLTF. The CDR3, as DNA: TGTGCCAGCAGCTTAATGGGACTGGACTCTGGGGCCAACGTCCTGACTTTC.

The chain has TRBV9 and TRBJ1-2, with TRBD1 as a possible D gene (6 bases). The CDR3 has 14 residues. Germline CDR1 is SGDLS and CDR2 is YYNGEE. V gave up 3 bases and J gave up 0 bases, with 9 bases separating them. This CDR3 is CASSGDTSNYGYTF. Written as DNA, the CDR3 is TGTGCCAGCAGCGGGGACACTTCTAACTATGGCTACACCTTC.

This rearrangement joins TRBV6-6 to TRBJ1-1; D gene ambiguous. Trimming left V 8 bases short and J 7 bases short, with 11 bases between. The CDR3 contains 11 residues. CDR1 MNHNY and CDR2 SVGAGI come from the germline V gene (reference sequence). The CDR3 bases are TGTGCCAGCTGTTCGACGGGTGAAGCTTTCTTT. Amino acids: CASCSTGEAFF.

The rearrangement joins TRBV29-1 to TRBJ2-2, with TRBD2 identical over 10 bases. Germline loops: CDR1 SQVTM, CDR2 ANQGSEA. Unmatched junction bases numbered 3, after V lost 5 bases and J lost 0 bases. The length of the CDR3 is 15 residues. The CDR3 loop reads CSVKREGSNTGELFF. In nucleotides, the CDR3 is TGCAGCGTTAAGCGGGAGGGATCGAACACCGGGGAGCTGTTTTTT.

Written as DNA, the CDR3 is TGTGCCTGGAGTGTAGGGGGTGAGCAGTACTTC. As protein: CAWSVGGEQYF. This rearrangement joins TRBV30 to TRBJ2-7, with D possibly matching TRBD1 (6 bases). Trimming stripped 0 bases from V and 7 bases from J, with 7 bases between. CDR1 is GTSNPN and CDR2 is SVGIG in the germline V gene (reference sequence). This CDR3 comprises 11 residues.

The chain couples TRBV7-2 to TRBJ2-5; D is possibly TRBD1 (5 bases). Trimming took 2 bases from V and 6 from J, leaving 16 bases between them. The germline CDR1 and CDR2 sequences are SGHTA and FQGNSA. CDR3 length: 15 residues. CDR3 sequence: CASSLRGSIVKTQYF. The CDR3 DNA reads TGTGCCAGCAGCTTAAGGGGATCGATTGTGAAGACCCAGTACTTC. Full variable domain (missing parts from reference TRBV7-2 and TRBJ2-5): GAGVSQSPSNKVTEKGKDVELRCDPISGHTALYWYRQSLGQGLEFLIYFQGNSAPDKSGLPSDRFSAERTGGSVSTLTIQRTQQEDSAVYLCASSLRGSIVKTQYFGPGTRLLVL.

V gene TRBV3-1 (or the pseudogene TRBV3-2) combines with J gene TRBJ2-1; D is undetermined. V lost 0 bases and J 8 bases, leaving 8 bases between the germline ends. The CDR3 totals 13 residues. The germline CDR1 and CDR2 sequences are LGHDT and YNNKEL (reference sequence). DNA of the CDR3: TGTGCCAGCAGCCAAGACTTTATCTATGAGCAGTTCTTC. Residues: CASSQDFIYEQFF.

The chain has TRBV5-1 and TRBJ2-2; 7 positions match TRBD1. The V and J ends lost 0 bases and 3 bases, in that order; junction bases with no gene match: 2. This CDR3 has 15 amino acids. Germline V gene sequence: CDR1 SGHRS, CDR2 YFSETQ. CDR3 bases: TGCGCCAGCAGCTTGGGGGACAGCTACACCGGGGAGCTGTTTTTT. It is translated as CASSLGDSYTGELFF.

For the CDR3, the DNA is TGTGCCAGCAGGAGCGGGAGGGGGTCCTACGAGCAGTACTTC. It specifies CASRSGRGSYEQYF. The V call is TRBV11-2, the J call TRBJ2-7; 10 positions match TRBD2. V gave up 6 bases and J gave up 1 base; unmatched junction bases: 3. Per germline, CDR1 SGHAT and CDR2 FQNNGV. This CDR3 is 14 amino acids long. Full variable domain (missing parts from reference TRBV11-2 and TRBJ2-7): EAGVAQSPRYKIIEKRQSVAFWCNPISGHATLYWYQQILGQGPKLLIQFQNNGVVDDSQLPKDRFSAERLKGVDSTLKIQPAKLEDSAVYLCASRSGRGSYEQYFGPGTRLTVT.

This chain uses TRBV19 with TRBJ1-2, with a possible D match to TRBD1 (6 bases). Trimming stripped 5 bases from V and 8 bases from J, with 15 bases between. The CDR3 runs 13 residues. Looked up from germline, CDR1 is LNHDA and CDR2 is SQIVND (reference sequence). The CDR3 protein is CASSPNRASGYTF. The CDR3 coding sequence is TGTGCCAGTAGTCCTAACAGGGCTTCGGGCTACACCTTC.

V gene TRBV5-1 combines with J gene TRBJ2-2, with D perhaps matching TRBD1 (6 bases). The CDR3 spans 14 residues. Germline CDR1 is SGHRS and CDR2 is YFSETQ. With 4 bases removed from V and 7 bases from J, the gap between germline ends came to 14 bases. The chain's CDR3 is CASSPGLGGGELFF. CDR3 coding DNA: TGCGCCAGCAGCCCCGGTTTAGGGGGCGGGGAGCTGTTTTTT.

V and J are TRBV28 and TRBJ1-3; 7 bases align to TRBD1. The CDR3 spans 14 residues. Germline V gives CDR1 MDHEN, CDR2 SYDVKM. Unmatched junction bases numbered 5, after V lost 8 bases and J lost 1 base. Written as DNA, the CDR3 is TGTGCCAGCGGCCCGACAGGGTCTGGAAACACCATATATTTT. It yields the protein CASGPTGSGNTIYF.

This chain joins TRBV10-3 and TRBJ2-1; TRBD1 might be the D (6 bases). There are 12 residues in the CDR3. From germline, CDR1 is ENHRY and CDR2 SYGVKD. The ends were cut back, 3 bases at V and 10 bases at J, with 10 bases in the middle. The CDR3 loop reads CAISDGQREQFF. CDR3 DNA: TGTGCCATCAGTGATGGACAGAGAGAGCAGTTCTTC.

V usage is TRBV6-6 and J usage is TRBJ2-7, with a possible D match to TRBD1 (5 bases). V was trimmed by 6 bases and J by 5 bases, leaving 20 bases between them. CDR3 size: 15 residues. Germline values: CDR1 MNHNY, CDR2 SVGAGI (reference sequence). CDR3 bases: TGTGCCAGCAGACGCGGACAAATGGGCGACGACGAGCAGTACTTC. Translating gives CASRRGQMGDDEQYF.

This clone was seen only once. The chain is built from TRBV5-4 and TRBJ2-2; 9 nucleotides agree with TRBD1. V dropped 6 bases and J dropped 4; count of bases not matched to a gene: 4. Per germline, CDR1 SGHNT and CDR2 YYREEE (reference sequence). The CDR3 runs to 14 residues. CDR3 residues: CASNDRGTTGELFF. As DNA, the CDR3 is TGTGCCAGCAACGACAGGGGGACCACCGGGGAGCTGTTTTTT.

CDR3 sequence: CASSSGSGSVDEQFF. The DNA for the CDR3 is TGTGCCAGCAGCTCAGGTAGCGGGAGCGTGGATGAGCAGTTCTTC. The J gene is TRBJ2-1, the V gene TRBV7-9; TRBD2 matches at 9 bases. This CDR3 has 15 amino acids. V shed 4 bases, J shed 8 bases, and the junction held 9 bases outside the gene matches. CDR1 and CDR2 from the germline V gene are SEHNR and FQNEAQ (reference sequence).

J is TRBJ1-3 and V is TRBV6-1; 9 nucleotides line up with TRBD1. Germline V gives CDR1 MNHNS, CDR2 SASEGT. V lost 4 bases to trimming and J lost 4 bases; unmatched junction nucleotides: 11. This CDR3 spans 17 amino acids. The CDR3 reads CASSVITDRGRGNTIYF. The CDR3, as DNA: TGTGCCAGCAGTGTTATCACCGACAGGGGGAGAGGAAACACCATATATTTT.